The rows below give T cell receptor beta chains drawn from one sample of a study of T-cell reconstitution after alpha-beta-depleted transplantation in children. TCRdb passed the PCR reads through MiXCR, listing each CDR3 protein once. In the table there are roughly 300,000 distinct CDR3 sequences, roughly 9.5% of which are singletons. The sequenced sample was PBMCs from the stem cell graft donor, obtained from the stem cell graft. These receptors originate from a human donor who donated a stem cell graft to a child with SCID. Both conserved end residues are part of each CDR3. Each record gives: clone size, V gene, J gene, D gene, CDR3 DNA, CDR3 protein. A D gene is named only where the DNA matches it firmly. Expanded clones are given a class, and other clones once, few, many or no size at all.

size: many
V: TRBV9
J: TRBJ1-4
D: -
DNA: TGTGCCAGCAGCGTAGGCTTTCAGGGAGGCGAAAAACTGTTTTTT
CDR3: CASSVGFQGGEKLFF

size: many
V: TRBV5-6
J: TRBJ2-7
D: TRBD2
DNA: TGTGCCAGCAGCCGCCGGACTAGCGGGGGACTCGGGTTC
CDR3: CASSRRTSGGLGF

size: many
V: TRBV10-3
J: TRBJ2-3
D: -
DNA: TGTGCCATCAGTGCAAAGGGTTCAGATACGCAGTATTTT
CDR3: CAISAKGSDTQYF

size: -
V: TRBV7-9
J: TRBJ2-7
D: -
DNA: TGTGCCAGCAGCTTAGTCGGCGGGGACGAGCAGTACTTC
CDR3: CASSLVGGDEQYF

size: -
V: TRBV12-3/TRBV12-4
J: TRBJ1-1
D: -
DNA: TGTGCCAGCAGTTTTCCTCCCAGGGACACTGAAGCTTTCTTT
CDR3: CASSFPPRDTEAFF

size: many
V: TRBV11-1
J: TRBJ1-1
D: -
DNA: TGTGCCAGCAGCTTAGTCTGGGGAGCTGAAGCTTTCTTT
CDR3: CASSLVWGAEAFF

size: -
V: TRBV5-1
J: TRBJ2-2
D: TRBD1
DNA: TGCGCCAGCAGATCCGGGACAGGGACCTCGAGCACCGGGGAGATGTTTTTT
CDR3: CASRSGTGTSSTGEMFF

size: -
V: TRBV5-1
J: TRBJ2-1
D: TRBD1
DNA: TGCGCCAGCAGCCCAGAGGGACAGGGTATCTATGAGCAGTTCTTC
CDR3: CASSPEGQGIYEQFF

size: few
V: TRBV9
J: TRBJ2-5
D: TRBD1
DNA: TGTGCCAGCAGCACAGGACAGGTTCAAGAGACCCAGTACTTC
CDR3: CASSTGQVQETQYF

size: -
V: TRBV20-1
J: TRBJ2-5
D: TRBD2
DNA: TGCAGTGCCGATAGCGGGGGGGTGCAAGAGACCCAGTACTTC
CDR3: CSADSGGVQETQYF

size: many
V: TRBV2
J: TRBJ2-2
D: TRBD1
DNA: TGTGCCAGCAGTGAAGCGGGACAGAGGAACACCGGGGAGCTGTTTTTT
CDR3: CASSEAGQRNTGELFF

size: few
V: TRBV6-1
J: TRBJ2-4
D: -
DNA: TGTGCCAGCAGTGAAGGGCGTGGTGACTCAGCCAAAAACATTCAGTACTTC
CDR3: CASSEGRGDSAKNIQYF

size: many
V: TRBV5-1
J: TRBJ2-1
D: TRBD1
DNA: TGCGCCAGCAGCTCCGCCAAGACAGGGTCATTAACGAAAGGCAACTACAATGAGCAGTTCTTC
CDR3: CASSSAKTGSLTKGNYNEQFF

size: few
V: TRBV4-1
J: TRBJ2-7
D: -
DNA: TGCGCCAGCAGCCAAGATCCAGGGGTTGAGCAGTACTTC
CDR3: CASSQDPGVEQYF

size: few
V: TRBV6-5
J: TRBJ1-1
D: -
DNA: TGTGCCAGCAGTTACTCCACTACCCAGGAGAACACTGAAGCTTTCTTT
CDR3: CASSYSTTQENTEAFF

size: few
V: TRBV7-7
J: TRBJ1-1
D: -
DNA: TGTGCCAGCAGCTTGAACTCCGGGACTGAAGCTTTCTTT
CDR3: CASSLNSGTEAFF

size: -
V: TRBV20-1
J: TRBJ2-5
D: -
DNA: TGCAGTGCTAGAGATGCATTAGCGGTAGGGGAGACCCAGTACTTC
CDR3: CSARDALAVGETQYF

size: -
V: TRBV12-3/TRBV12-4
J: TRBJ2-3
D: TRBD2
DNA: TGTGCCAGCAGTTGGGGGGCGGGGGGAGCGCAGTATTTT
CDR3: CASSWGAGGAQYF

size: many
V: TRBV29-1
J: TRBJ1-1
D: -
DNA: TGCAGCGTAGTCCGGCCCACTGAAGCTTTCTTT
CDR3: CSVVRPTEAFF

size: many
V: TRBV12-3/TRBV12-4
J: TRBJ1-1
D: -
DNA: TGTGCCAGCAACCTTGGAAACACTGAAGCTTTCTTT
CDR3: CASNLGNTEAFF

size: -
V: TRBV4-2
J: TRBJ2-3
D: -
DNA: TGTGCCAGCAGCCAAGGACTGGACGGTACGCAGTATTTT
CDR3: CASSQGLDGTQYF

size: -
V: TRBV9
J: TRBJ2-5
D: TRBD2
DNA: TGTGCCAGCAGCGTAGGAAGAGGTAGCGGGGGGACGCAAGAGACCCAGTACTTC
CDR3: CASSVGRGSGGTQETQYF

size: many
V: TRBV7-8
J: TRBJ2-5
D: -
DNA: TGTGCCAGCAGCTTAGTGTCCCCCAGGGAAGAGACCCAGTACTTC
CDR3: CASSLVSPREETQYF

size: few
V: TRBV5-6
J: TRBJ2-5
D: TRBD1
DNA: TGTGCCAGCAGCTCTCCGGGACAGGGAGTGTTCAGGGAGACCCAGTACTTC
CDR3: CASSSPGQGVFRETQYF

size: many
V: TRBV18
J: TRBJ2-7
D: -
DNA: TGTGCCAGCTCACCGGGTTTCGGGGGAGCCTACGAGCAGTACTTC
CDR3: CASSPGFGGAYEQYF

size: -
V: TRBV3-1
J: TRBJ1-5
D: -
DNA: TGTGCCAGCGGCCCTAGCAATCAGCCCCAGCATTTT
CDR3: CASGPSNQPQHF

size: -
V: TRBV18
J: TRBJ1-1
D: -
DNA: TGTGCCAGCTCACGGGTGACAGTCATGAACACTGAAGCTTTCTTT
CDR3: CASSRVTVMNTEAFF

size: few
V: TRBV29-1
J: TRBJ2-3
D: -
DNA: TGCAGCGTTGAATGGAGGGTTTCAGATACGCAGTATTTT
CDR3: CSVEWRVSDTQYF

size: -
V: TRBV5-1
J: TRBJ2-1
D: -
DNA: TGCGCCAGCAGCTTGGTTGGGGCAGCCGAATTCTTGAGTGAGCAGTTCTTC
CDR3: CASSLVGAAEFLSEQFF

size: many
V: TRBV3-1
J: TRBJ2-2
D: TRBD2
DNA: TGTGCCAGCAGCCAATTACCTAGCGGGGGGCACACCGGGGAGCTGTTTTTT
CDR3: CASSQLPSGGHTGELFF

size: many
V: TRBV20-1
J: TRBJ1-1
D: TRBD1
DNA: TGCAGTGCTAGAAACCGTGCGACAGGGCGCACTGAAGCTTTCTTT
CDR3: CSARNRATGRTEAFF

size: -
V: TRBV10-3
J: TRBJ1-1
D: TRBD1
DNA: TGTGCCATCAGTCTAGGACAGGGAGCTTTCTTT
CDR3: CAISLGQGAFF

size: few
V: TRBV4-2
J: TRBJ1-4
D: -
DNA: TGTGCCAGCAGCCAACCGGACCCCGGTCTCGAAAAACTGTTTTTT
CDR3: CASSQPDPGLEKLFF

size: -
V: TRBV13
J: TRBJ1-3
D: TRBD1
DNA: TGTGCCAGCAGCTACAGGGGATCTGGAAACACCATATATTTT
CDR3: CASSYRGSGNTIYF

size: many
V: TRBV12-3/TRBV12-4
J: TRBJ2-5
D: TRBD1
DNA: TGTGCCAGCAGTCTGGACAGGGGAAAGACCCAGTACTTC
CDR3: CASSLDRGKTQYF

size: few
V: TRBV7-3
J: TRBJ1-1
D: -
DNA: TGTGCCAGCAGCCAGTCGCGAGGCACTGAAGCTTTCTTT
CDR3: CASSQSRGTEAFF

size: few
V: TRBV5-6
J: TRBJ1-1
D: -
DNA: TGTGCCAGCACTTTGAGGACCACTGAAGCTTTCTTT
CDR3: CASTLRTTEAFF

size: -
V: TRBV7-6
J: TRBJ2-7
D: -
DNA: TGTGCCAGCAGCTTAGCGACCCGGGACATGCTGGGCGAGCAGTACTTC
CDR3: CASSLATRDMLGEQYF

size: -
V: TRBV7-9
J: TRBJ2-5
D: -
DNA: TGTGCCAGCGGGACCGGGGAGGAGACCCAGTACTTC
CDR3: CASGTGEETQYF

size: -
V: TRBV20-1
J: TRBJ1-5
D: TRBD1
DNA: TGCAGTGCTATGGACAGGGGATGGAGGTCGGGCAATCAGCCCCAGCATTTT
CDR3: CSAMDRGWRSGNQPQHF

size: few
V: TRBV19
J: TRBJ1-5
D: TRBD1
DNA: TGTGCCAGTGACCCGGGACAGGGCAATCAGCCCCAGCATTTT
CDR3: CASDPGQGNQPQHF

size: few
V: TRBV11-2
J: TRBJ2-7
D: -
DNA: TGTGCCAGCAGCTTATCTCGGGACTTTTTATACGAGCAGTACTTC
CDR3: CASSLSRDFLYEQYF

size: few
V: TRBV10-3
J: TRBJ1-1
D: -
DNA: TGTGCCTCCACACAGGGAGGGAACACTGAAGCTTTCTTT
CDR3: CASTQGGNTEAFF

size: few
V: TRBV5-1
J: TRBJ2-1
D: -
DNA: TGCGCCAGCAGCTTGGAACAGGGGGGGTACAATGAGCAGTTCTTC
CDR3: CASSLEQGGYNEQFF

size: few
V: TRBV11-2
J: TRBJ2-1
D: -
DNA: TGTGCCAGCAGCTCCCTACGACTAGATCGGAATGAGCAGTTCTTC
CDR3: CASSSLRLDRNEQFF

size: -
V: TRBV27
J: TRBJ2-7
D: -
DNA: TGTGCCAGCAGTTTTGACCGCTCCTACGAGCAGTACTTC
CDR3: CASSFDRSYEQYF

size: -
V: TRBV9
J: TRBJ1-2
D: -
DNA: TGTGCCAGCAGCCCCACACCGACGTCATCCAAGTATGGCTACACCTTC
CDR3: CASSPTPTSSKYGYTF

size: -
V: TRBV7-9
J: TRBJ2-1
D: TRBD1
DNA: TGTGCCAGCAGCTTAGACAGGGACAGGCAGTTCTTC
CDR3: CASSLDRDRQFF

size: -
V: TRBV6-1
J: TRBJ2-2
D: -
DNA: TGTGCCAGCAGCCTTACCGGTTCCGCCGGGGAGCTGTTTTTT
CDR3: CASSLTGSAGELFF

size: -
V: TRBV27
J: TRBJ2-1
D: TRBD1
DNA: TGTGCCAGCAGTTCCGGGACAGGGGGTAACAATGAGCAGTTCTTC
CDR3: CASSSGTGGNNEQFF

size: few
V: TRBV7-9
J: TRBJ2-1
D: -
DNA: TGTGCCAGCAGCTCGATCGCGGGGCCATACAATGAGCAGTTCTTC
CDR3: CASSSIAGPYNEQFF

size: -
V: TRBV7-8
J: TRBJ2-4
D: -
DNA: TGTGCCAGCAGCTTAGCTTCACAGGGTACCATTCAGTACTTC
CDR3: CASSLASQGTIQYF